Sequencing of this T cell receptor (beta chain) was carried out in a study of cytomegalovirus exposure and HLA in healthy donors. Study background: There were some 81 million unique TCRs (from HLA-typed donors) in an early data release.

Study-level results: In an earlier analysis, productive rearrangement rates for most beta V segments clustered near 87% or 30%. Exclusion as indistinguishable affected some V segments, including TRBV6-2 and TRBV6-3. HLA alleles were associated with fewer than 20,000 TCR beta sequences in a later analysis at 0.05 false discovery rate.

The CDR3 contains 15 residues. Germline V gene data show CDR1 as SGHRS and CDR2 as YFSETQ. With 1 base removed from V and 1 base from J, the gap between germline ends came to 10 bases. A multiplex PCR was run with 60 Vbeta primers and 13 Jbeta primers. Sequenced by immunoSEQ multiplex PCR; TCRdb stores in-frame clones only, minus some. This repertoire shows 240,000 or so clones, 75% to 85% found once; its top ten account for around 8%. A note on this clone: Its antigen is still unknown.

The sample comprised PBMCs. This sequence joins TRBV5-1 and TRBJ2-3; no clear D. This TCR was recovered from a woman aged 55-70 years in good health and CMV-seropositive. The CDR3 here is CASSLRSPRTDTQYF. The CDR3 coding sequence is TGCGCCAGCAGCTTGAGGAGTCCACGCACAGATACGCAGTATTTT.